This T cell receptor beta chain was recovered during a study of blood T cells in healthy people across ages. About the study: Per two T cells, template switching captured roughly one barcoded beta molecule. General study results and limits: Age showed a roughly linear inverse relationship with TCR beta diversity per million T cells. Donors of long life had a larger count of naive CD4+ cells and greater diversity than aged donors. Researchers judged that diversity estimates from one million T cells fell short of true values.

For the second PCR, which ran for about 7 to 12 cycles, a sample-barcoded 5' primer and a J-beta primer mix were used. One entry per CDR3 protein results from TCRdb running MiXCR on the 5' RACE reads. The sample has 500,000 to 700,000 distinct CDR3 sequences; less than 35% are singletons. This clonotype appeared many times. Its antigen remains unknown. Germline V lookup: CDR1 SGHTA, CDR2 FQGNSA. This CDR3 has 13 residues. V lost 4 bases and J 8 bases, leaving 13 bases between the germline ends. The chain couples TRBV7-2 to TRBJ2-3, with a tentative D call TRBD1 (6 bases). Sequenced sample: blood. The receptor was derived from a woman aged 80 or over in good health. The CDR3, as DNA: TGTGCCAGCAGCTCGCTTTTAGGGGGTACGCAGTATTTT. This encodes CASSSLLGGTQYF.